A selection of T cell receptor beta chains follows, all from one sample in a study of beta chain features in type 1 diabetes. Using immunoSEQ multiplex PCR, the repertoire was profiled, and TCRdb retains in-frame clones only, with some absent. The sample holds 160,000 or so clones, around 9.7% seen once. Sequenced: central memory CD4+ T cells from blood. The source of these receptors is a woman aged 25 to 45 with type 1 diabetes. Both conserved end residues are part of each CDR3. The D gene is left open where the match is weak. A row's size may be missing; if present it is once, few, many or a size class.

CDR3 protein: CASSQLTGQGTNSYEQYF
CDR3 DNA: TGTGCCAGCAGCCAACTAACGGGACAGGGGACAAACTCCTACGAGCAGTACTTC
D gene: TRBD1
V gene: TRBV14
J gene: TRBJ2-7
clone size: -

CDR3 protein: CASTTGTGGTGELFF
CDR3 DNA: TGTGCCAGCACCACCGGGACAGGGGGCACCGGGGAGCTGTTTTTT
D gene: TRBD1
V gene: TRBV28
J gene: TRBJ2-2
clone size: few

CDR3 protein: CASRGFRDEQYF
CDR3 DNA: TGTGCCAGCAGGGGCTTCAGGGACGAGCAGTACTTC
D gene: -
V gene: TRBV2
J gene: TRBJ2-7
clone size: few

CDR3 protein: CASSPRSGRSSYEQYF
CDR3 DNA: TGCGCCAGCAGCCCCCGATCGGGGAGGAGCTCCTACGAGCAGTACTTC
D gene: -
V gene: TRBV4-1
J gene: TRBJ2-7
clone size: few

CDR3 protein: CASSQGQGPYEQYF
CDR3 DNA: TGTGCCAGCTCCCAGGGACAGGGTCCCTACGAGCAGTACTTC
D gene: TRBD1
V gene: TRBV18
J gene: TRBJ2-7
clone size: -

CDR3 protein: CASSLMGLAGGSEQFF
CDR3 DNA: TGTGCCAGCAGCTTAATGGGACTAGCGGGAGGGAGTGAGCAGTTCTTC
D gene: TRBD2
V gene: TRBV7-2
J gene: TRBJ2-1
clone size: -

CDR3 protein: CASSKREWGDEQYF
CDR3 DNA: TGTGCCAGCAGTAAGCGGGAGTGGGGAGACGAGCAGTACTTC
D gene: TRBD2
V gene: TRBV6-1
J gene: TRBJ2-7
clone size: few

CDR3 protein: CASSRTATNTEAFF
CDR3 DNA: TGTGCCAGCTCACGGACAGCGACGAACACTGAAGCTTTCTTT
D gene: -
V gene: TRBV18
J gene: TRBJ1-1
clone size: once

CDR3 protein: CASSSSWEADTIYF
CDR3 DNA: TGTGCCAGCAGTTCCTCGTGGGAGGCGGACACCATATATTTT
D gene: -
V gene: TRBV28
J gene: TRBJ1-3
clone size: few

CDR3 protein: CSAGTGADYGYTF
CDR3 DNA: TGCAGCGCCGGGACAGGGGCTGACTATGGCTACACCTTC
D gene: TRBD1
V gene: TRBV29-1
J gene: TRBJ1-2
clone size: few

CDR3 protein: CASTIGHSSTDTQYF
CDR3 DNA: TGTGCCAGTACCATTGGACACTCTAGCACAGATACGCAGTATTTT
D gene: -
V gene: TRBV19
J gene: TRBJ2-3
clone size: few

CDR3 protein: CSVVDSKAYEQYF
CDR3 DNA: TGCAGCGTAGTGGACAGTAAAGCCTACGAGCAGTACTTC
D gene: -
V gene: TRBV29-1
J gene: TRBJ2-7
clone size: -

CDR3 protein: CASTLLSGANVLTF
CDR3 DNA: TGTGCCAGCACGTTACTCTCTGGGGCCAACGTCCTGACTTTC
D gene: -
V gene: TRBV2
J gene: TRBJ2-6
clone size: -

CDR3 protein: CSVVPSGTDTQYF
CDR3 DNA: TGCAGCGTTGTTCCCAGCGGCACAGATACGCAGTATTTT
D gene: -
V gene: TRBV29-1
J gene: TRBJ2-3
clone size: -

CDR3 protein: CASSDSGSKNIQYF
CDR3 DNA: TGTGCCAGCAGTGATTCGGGATCCAAAAACATTCAGTACTTC
D gene: -
V gene: TRBV28
J gene: TRBJ2-4
clone size: -

CDR3 protein: CASSLNPGFQETQYF
CDR3 DNA: TGTGCCAGCAGCTTAAACCCGGGTTTCCAAGAGACCCAGTACTTC
D gene: -
V gene: TRBV7-3
J gene: TRBJ2-5
clone size: -

CDR3 protein: CATLRFGGYEQYF
CDR3 DNA: TGTGCCACCCTCCGGTTCGGGGGTTACGAGCAGTACTTC
D gene: -
V gene: TRBV28
J gene: TRBJ2-7
clone size: few

CDR3 protein: CASSHRDRGTEAFF
CDR3 DNA: TGTGCCAGCAGCCATAGGGACAGGGGAACCGAAGCTTTCTTT
D gene: TRBD1
V gene: TRBV7-9
J gene: TRBJ1-1
clone size: -

CDR3 protein: CASSLPRGRVDEQFF
CDR3 DNA: TGCGCCAGCAGCTTGCCTCGCGGGAGGGTAGATGAGCAGTTCTTC
D gene: TRBD2
V gene: TRBV5-1
J gene: TRBJ2-1
clone size: -

CDR3 protein: CASRTGGMNTEAFF
CDR3 DNA: TGTGCCAGCAGGACAGGGGGGATGAACACTGAAGCTTTCTTT
D gene: TRBD1
V gene: TRBV6-6
J gene: TRBJ1-1
clone size: -

CDR3 protein: CASSLGQENQPQHF
CDR3 DNA: TGCGCCAGCAGCTTGGGACAGGAGAATCAGCCCCAGCATTTT
D gene: -
V gene: TRBV5-1
J gene: TRBJ1-5
clone size: -

CDR3 protein: CATWGSGTTDTQYF
CDR3 DNA: TGTGCCACCTGGGGTAGCGGGACCACAGATACGCAGTATTTT
D gene: TRBD2
V gene: TRBV28
J gene: TRBJ2-3
clone size: -

CDR3 protein: CASSLLGEDNEQFF
CDR3 DNA: TGCGCCAGCAGCTTGTTGGGGGAGGACAATGAGCAGTTCTTC
D gene: -
V gene: TRBV5-1
J gene: TRBJ2-1
clone size: -

CDR3 protein: CASSPAGSSYNEQFF
CDR3 DNA: TGTGCCAGCAGCCCGGCGGGGTCCTCCTACAATGAGCAGTTCTTC
D gene: -
V gene: TRBV5-4
J gene: TRBJ2-1
clone size: -

CDR3 protein: CASSRDSYTEAFF
CDR3 DNA: TGTGCCAGCAGTAGGGACAGCTACACTGAAGCTTTCTTT
D gene: TRBD1
V gene: TRBV6-1
J gene: TRBJ1-1
clone size: few

CDR3 protein: CASAGLAGGNEQFF
CDR3 DNA: TGTGCCAGTGCCGGACTAGCGGGAGGTAATGAGCAGTTCTTC
D gene: TRBD2
V gene: TRBV19
J gene: TRBJ2-1
clone size: -

CDR3 protein: CASRPPQGETYEQYF
CDR3 DNA: TGTGCCAGCAGGCCCCCCCAGGGTGAGACCTACGAGCAGTACTTC
D gene: -
V gene: TRBV27
J gene: TRBJ2-7
clone size: -

CDR3 protein: CACGTIPTDTQYF
CDR3 DNA: TGTGCCTGTGGGACTATACCCACAGATACGCAGTATTTT
D gene: TRBD2
V gene: TRBV27
J gene: TRBJ2-3
clone size: few